This T cell receptor beta chain came from a study of control samples from healthy donors and cancer patients. Looked up from germline, CDR1 is SGHNT and CDR2 is YYREEE (reference sequence). V was shortened by 2 bases and J by 6 bases, with 12 bases between the two germline ends. The CDR3 has 13 residues. Using immunoSEQ multiplex PCR, the repertoire was profiled, and TCRdb retains in-frame clones only, with some absent. The sample shows about 85,000 clones, just over 90% of them seen only once. This clonotype originated in a woman aged 18-30 years in good health. The source material was blood. The chain has TRBV5-4 and TRBJ2-7, with unresolved D. The CDR3 nucleotides are TGTGCCAGCAGCTTTGGCGATAGGGCCGAGCAGTACTTC. It encodes CASSFGDRAEQYF. The full variable domain, rest sourced from reference TRBV5-4 and TRBJ2-7, is ETGVTQSPTHLIKTRGQQVTLRCSSQSGHNTVSWYQQALGQGPQFIFQYYREEENGRGNFPPRFSGLQFPNYSSELNVNALELDDSALYLCASSFGDRAEQYFGPGTRLTVT.